This passage covers 32 T cell receptor beta chains from one sample sequenced in a study of prognosis after radiotherapy for stage I lung cancer. Two-round multiplex PCR on genomic DNA was the method by which TCR beta CDR3 was amplified. Gene-specific TRBV and TRBJ primers were used in PCR round one. TCRdb ran MiXCR on the multiplex PCR reads and lists one entry per CDR3 protein. The sample consists of around 30,000 distinct CDR3 sequences, approximately 35% of them appearing once. The sample here was PBMCs, taken before or after stereotactic body radiation therapy (not recorded which). Receptors originate from a donor aged 50 or older with non-small cell lung cancer.

This clonotype was counted at least ten times. The rearrangement uses TRBV10-3 and TRBJ1-2, with D possibly matching TRBD1 (6 bases). V gave up 6 bases and J gave up 7 bases, with 12 bases separating them. There are 12 residues in the CDR3. Germline CDR1 and CDR2: ENHRY and SYGVKD. CDR3 bases: TGTGCCATCAGCTTGGAGGGGGGTGGCTACACCTTC. It is translated as CAISLEGGGYTF.

This clonotype appeared many times. This chain links TRBV20-1 with TRBJ2-3, with D perhaps matching TRBD2 (6 bases). Trimming shortened V by 0 bases and J by 0 bases, and 10 bases separated the two germline ends. Looked up from germline, CDR1 is DFQATT and CDR2 is SNEGSKA (reference sequence). This CDR3 has 15 residues. CDR3 nucleotides: TGCAGTGCTAGAGATGTCGGGACTAGCACAGATACGCAGTATTTT. Amino acid sequence: CSARDVGTSTDTQYF.

This clonotype was seen at least ten times. This CDR3 reads CASSTQGAGTQYF. CDR3 nucleotide sequence: TGTGCCAGCAGCACACAGGGGGCGGGTACGCAGTATTTT. The rearrangement uses TRBV7-3 and TRBJ2-3; the match to TRBD1 covers 9 bases. Germline CDR1 reads SGHTA; CDR2 reads FQGTGA. V was clipped by 5 bases and J by 8 bases; unmatched bases: 5. This CDR3 contains 13 residues.

This clonotype was counted at least ten times. The chain employs TRBV4-3 and TRBJ2-2; no clear D gene. Trimming removed 0 bases from V and 3 bases from J, with 5 bases in between. The CDR3 loop spans 14 amino acids. CDR1 and CDR2 from the germline V gene are LGHNA and YSLEER. In DNA, the CDR3 is TGCGCCAGCAGCCAAGAAACGTACACCGGGGAGCTGTTTTTT. Its protein is CASSQETYTGELFF.

The sample holds many counts of this clonotype. The chain is built from TRBV3-2 and TRBJ1-1; TRBD1, the table's D call, lacks a check against the DNA. TRBV3-2 is a recognized pseudogene. The CDR3 covers 18 residues. CDR3 bases: TGTGCCAGCAGCCAAGACGAAAAGACAGGGGAGGCGAACACTGAAGCTTTCTTT. Its translation: CASSQDEKTGEANTEAFF.

This rearrangement joins TRBV20-1 to TRBJ1-1; D gene unclear. The CDR3 is 14 amino acids. Trimming removed 5 bases at V and 0 bases at J, with 13 bases between. Looked up from germline, CDR1 is DFQATT and CDR2 is SNEGSKA (reference sequence). The CDR3 nucleotides are TGCAGTGCTTCGTATGGTGGCTTGAACACTGAAGCTTTCTTT. Translated: CSASYGGLNTEAFF.

This clonotype was counted ten times or more. The rearrangement joins TRBV5-6 to TRBJ2-5; 9 nucleotides align to TRBD2. The germline gives CDR1 SGHDT, CDR2 YYEEEE. The CDR3 has 15 residues. V trimming: 2 bases; J trimming: 3 bases; junction bases outside the gene matches: 5. CDR3 amino acids: CASSFRLAEKETQYF. CDR3 sequence (DNA): TGTGCCAGCAGCTTTAGACTAGCGGAAAAAGAGACCCAGTACTTC.

J is TRBJ1-4 and V is TRBV19; D perhaps matches TRBD1 (5 bases). The germline V gene has CDR1 LNHDA and CDR2 SQIVND (reference sequence). Trimming pared 7 bases from V and 0 bases from J, leaving 15 bases between. The CDR3 runs to 16 residues. The CDR3 sequence: CASTHGALATNEKLFF. The CDR3, as DNA: TGTGCCAGTACCCATGGGGCGCTTGCAACTAATGAAAAACTGTTTTTT.

Note on this clonotype: A single base is all that separates this from a far larger clone, so a read error is likely. CDR3 loop: CASSSMDGEAFF. CDR3 nucleotides: TGTGCCAGCAGTAGCATGGACGGTGAAGCTTTCTTT. The chain joins TRBV6-2 or TRBV6-3 to TRBJ1-1; D is unclear. Trimming removed 5 bases from V and 7 bases from J, with 11 bases in between. CDR1 and CDR2 (germline): MNHEY, SVGEGT. The CDR3 consists of 12 residues.

This clonotype showed up many times. The V call is TRBV4-1, the J call TRBJ1-5; 7 nucleotides align to TRBD1. Germline CDR1 and CDR2: MGHRA and YSYEKL. The ends lost 1 base at V and 6 bases at J; junction bases unmatched: 3. This CDR3 contains 14 residues. This CDR3 is CASSQGRTGQPQHF. The DNA of the CDR3 is TGCGCCAGCAGCCAAGGGAGGACAGGTCAGCCCCAGCATTTT.

This clonotype was counted ten times or more. The V gene is TRBV18, the J gene TRBJ1-1; 8 nucleotides align to TRBD1. This CDR3 comprises 13 residues. The J segment lost 3 bases and the V segment lost 3 bases, leaving 0 bases of the junction unmatched. The germline V gene encodes CDR1 KGHSH and CDR2 LQKENI. CDR3 amino acids: CASSPDRDTEAFF. CDR3 nucleotide sequence: TGTGCCAGCTCACCGGACAGGGACACTGAAGCTTTCTTT.

This clonotype appeared many times. V and J are TRBV6-1 and TRBJ2-2, with TRBD1 matching 7 bases. Germline CDR1 reads MNHNS; CDR2 reads SASEGT. The V segment lost 6 bases and the J segment 1 base; nucleotides outside the gene matches: 5. The length of the CDR3 is 15 residues. DNA for the CDR3: TGTGCCAGCAGAGGGACAGAAAAGAACACCGGGGAGCTGTTTTTT. Protein: CASRGTEKNTGELFF.

The V gene is TRBV20-1, the J gene TRBJ1-5, with no clear D. The CDR3 covers 12 residues. Between the trimmed V and J ends, which lost 7 bases and 5 bases, there was a span of 12 bases. Germline V gene sequence: CDR1 DFQATT, CDR2 SNEGSKA (reference sequence). The CDR3 region has the DNA TGCAGTGTCAGGCGTAGGGATCAGCCCCAGCATTTT. It translates to CSVRRRDQPQHF.

Many counts were recorded for this clonotype. The J gene is TRBJ1-2, the V gene TRBV9, with D unresolved. The V gene lost 7 bases and the J gene lost 6 bases, with 16 bases spanning the gap. Germline CDR1 reads SGDLS; CDR2 reads YYNGEE. The CDR3 length is 13 residues. The CDR3 spells CASGKTPYDGYTF. The DNA of the CDR3 is TGTGCCAGCGGCAAGACTCCTTATGATGGCTACACCTTC.

This clonotype was detected ten times or more. The J gene is TRBJ2-1, the V gene TRBV7-8; D is perhaps TRBD1 (6 bases). Trimming shortened V by 1 base and J by 6 bases, and 7 bases separated the two germline ends. Germline CDR1 reads SGHVS; CDR2 reads FQNEAQ. The CDR3 totals 13 residues. The CDR3 nucleotides read TGTGCCAGCAGCTTAGGGACAGTCAATGAGCAGTTCTTC. Amino acids: CASSLGTVNEQFF.

This clonotype was recorded at least ten times. The V call is TRBV27, the J call TRBJ1-2; D perhaps matches TRBD1 (6 bases). The CDR3 contains 13 residues. Germline V gene lookup returns CDR1 MNHEY and CDR2 SMNVEV (reference sequence). With 3 bases removed from V and 5 bases from J, the gap between germline ends came to 10 bases. As DNA, the CDR3 is TGTGCCAGCAGTTTGGGACAAGCGTATGGCTACACCTTC. Its translation is CASSLGQAYGYTF.

This clonotype was seen ten or more times. The rearrangement links TRBV7-2 to TRBJ2-5, with no clear D. The CDR3 is 13 residues long. V was cut by 0 bases and J by 10 bases, with 12 bases left in between. Germline V CDR1 and CDR2: SGHTA, FQGNSA. This chain's CDR3 is CASSLAAAEDQYF. CDR3 nucleotide sequence: TGTGCCAGCAGCTTAGCGGCCGCCGAAGACCAGTACTTC.

A remark on this clonotype: Since a much larger clone is just one base distant, this may be a read error. V is TRBV6-1 and J is TRBJ2-5; D is unresolved. Germline assignment: CDR1 MNHNS and CDR2 SASEGT. The germline V and J ends were trimmed by 0 bases and 11 bases, with 16 bases remaining between them. The CDR3 consists of 14 residues. Here the CDR3 DNA reads TGTGCCAGCAGTGAAGCGATTAGCTGGGCGACACAGTACTTC. This gives the protein CASSEAISWATQYF.

This clonotype was counted ten times or more. CDR3 sequence: CATGGAGGTYEQYF. For the CDR3, the DNA is TGTGCCACCGGAGGCGCAGGGGGCACCTACGAGCAGTACTTC. V gene TRBV10-3 combines with J gene TRBJ2-7; 8 nucleotides match TRBD1. The V gene end was trimmed by 10 bases and the J gene end by 2 bases; junction bases not matched to a gene: 10. This CDR3 has 14 residues. Germline V gene sequence: CDR1 ENHRY, CDR2 SYGVKD.

A note on this clonotype: One junction end disagrees with the germline gene, perhaps due to a read error. This rearrangement joins TRBV7-3 to TRBJ2-2; D may be TRBD1 (6 bases). CDR1 and CDR2 (germline): SGHTA, FQGTGA. CDR3 length: 14 amino acids. CDR3 DNA sequence: TGTTCCAGCAGGGGAGACGCGAACACCGGTGAGCTGTTTTTT. It is translated as CSSRGDANTGELFF.

The table lists this clonotype with many counts. V gene TRBV2 combines with J gene TRBJ2-1; 11 bases match TRBD2. With V trimmed by 10 bases and J by 7 bases, 9 bases remained unmatched. The germline V gene encodes CDR1 SNHLY and CDR2 FYNNEI. CDR3 length: 14 residues. CDR3 sequence (DNA): TGTGCCACCAAGACTAGCGGGGTCAGAAATGAGCAGTTCTTC. Protein product: CATKTSGVRNEQFF.

This sequence joins TRBV12-3 or TRBV12-4 and TRBJ1-2, with D tentatively TRBD1 (5 bases). Trimming shortened V by 5 bases and J by 4 bases, and 17 bases separated the two germline ends. The CDR3 consists of 15 residues. This chain's CDR3 is CASSPRDLGGYGYTF. In DNA form, the CDR3 reads TGTGCCAGCAGTCCCCGGGATCTTGGGGGCTATGGCTACACCTTC.

The sample holds many counts of this clonotype. The chain joins TRBV28 to TRBJ1-2; 8 bases are shared with TRBD1. Germline V CDR1 and CDR2: MDHEN, SYDVKM. After removal of 6 bases from V and 8 bases from J, the junction contained 5 bases not matched to a gene. The CDR3 runs 12 residues. The CDR3 region has the DNA TGTGCCAGCAGCCAGGGGGCGAAGGGCTACACCTTC. It translates to CASSQGAKGYTF.

This clonotype was seen ten or more times. This chain links TRBV5-8 with TRBJ1-4; D is perhaps TRBD1 (5 bases). The CDR3 length is 15 residues. The germline V and J ends were trimmed by 2 bases and 6 bases, with 14 bases remaining between them. Germline V gene sequence: CDR1 SGHTS, CDR2 YDEGEE. The CDR3 bases are TGTGCCAGCAGCTTATCCGGGACTGAGGATGAAAAACTGTTTTTT. Protein product: CASSLSGTEDEKLFF. Using reference TRBV5-8 and TRBJ1-4 for the parts outside the CDR3, the full variable domain is EAGVTQSPTHLIKTRGQQATLRCSPISGHTSVYWYQQALGLGLQFLLWYDEGEERNRGNFPPRFSGRQFPNYSSELNVNALELEDSALYLCASSLSGTEDEKLFFGSGTQLSVL.

This clonotype was seen ten or more times. V and J are TRBV4-1 and TRBJ2-2; the match to TRBD2 covers 9 bases. The V gene end was trimmed by 3 bases and the J gene end by 4 bases; junction bases not matched to a gene: 6. Germline assignment: CDR1 MGHRA and CDR2 YSYEKL. The CDR3 has 16 amino acids. The CDR3 protein is CASSHPSGEGTGELFF. CDR3 DNA sequence: TGCGCCAGCAGCCACCCTAGCGGGGAAGGCACCGGGGAGCTGTTTTTT.

The chain employs TRBV11-3 and TRBJ2-1; tentatively, D is TRBD1 (5 bases). The germline V gene has CDR1 SGHNT and CDR2 YENEEA. Trimming took off 5 bases at V and 5 bases at J, with 10 bases between the two ends. This CDR3 spans 13 amino acids. CDR3 sequence reads: CASSMDKDNEQFF. The CDR3 DNA is TGTGCCAGCAGCATGGACAAGGACAATGAGCAGTTCTTC.

This clonotype was seen repeatedly, ten times or more. The chain carries TRBV5-1 and TRBJ1-6; perhaps TRBD1 as D (6 bases). This CDR3 is built from 15 residues. The V gene's germline CDR1 is SGHRS and CDR2 YFSETQ. V was pared by 0 bases and J by 9 bases, with 13 bases between. The CDR3 region is CASSLAWGAGSPLHF. The CDR3 DNA follows: TGCGCCAGCAGCTTGGCCTGGGGGGCCGGTTCACCCCTCCACTTT.

In its sample, this clonotype was seen many times. The genes are TRBV5-7 and TRBJ1-2; D might be TRBD1 (6 bases). Being an ORF, TRBV5-7 has a function that is uncertain. V gave up 4 bases and J gave up 4 bases, with 11 bases separating them. This CDR3 region has 13 residues. The CDR3 here is CASSRTGAYGYTF. The DNA of the CDR3 is TGTGCCAGCAGCCGTACGGGGGCCTATGGCTACACCTTC.

This clonotype occurred many times. The rearrangement links TRBV12-3 or TRBV12-4 to TRBJ2-2, with unresolved D. Between the trimmed V and J ends, which lost 3 bases and 5 bases, there was a span of 10 bases. This CDR3 contains 14 residues. CDR3: CASSLVGATGELFF. The CDR3 DNA reads TGTGCCAGCAGTTTGGTCGGAGCAACCGGGGAGCTGTTTTTT.

This clonotype was picked up many times. The chain links TRBV6-1 to TRBJ1-1, with D perhaps TRBD1 (6 bases). The V end was cut by 7 bases, the J end by 2 bases, with 20 bases between. Looked up from germline, CDR1 is MNHNS and CDR2 is SASEGT. CDR3 length: 16 amino acids. The CDR3 region has the DNA TGTGCCAGCACCCCAGGGGCAAAAGTCGGCAACACTGAAGCTTTCTTT. Protein sequence: CASTPGAKVGNTEAFF.

Only one count was recorded for this clonotype. The likely explanation is a read error, given a far larger clone one base away. V usage is TRBV6-4 and J usage is TRBJ1-1; TRBD1 matches at 9 bases. With V trimmed by 11 bases and J by 6 bases, 22 bases remained unmatched. Germline CDR1 MRHNA, CDR2 SNTAGT. The CDR3 length is 17 residues. Here the CDR3 DNA reads TGTGCCTTGGGGGGCAGGGGACAGGGCCCGCGGAGAGCTGAAGCTTTCTTT. Its protein product is CALGGRGQGPRRAEAFF.

Ten or more counts support this clonotype. The chain carries TRBV9 and TRBJ2-3; D tentatively reads TRBD1 or TRBD2 (6 bases each). Germline V gene data show CDR1 as SGDLS and CDR2 as YYNGEE. The V end lost 0 bases, the J end lost 5 bases, and 16 bases lay between the germline ends. The CDR3 loop spans 16 amino acids. CDR3 residues: CASSVAAGDSEDTQYF. CDR3 nucleotides: TGTGCCAGCAGCGTAGCGGCAGGGGACTCGGAAGATACGCAGTATTTT.